The clone carrying this T cell receptor (beta chain) was picked up a small number of times. Antigen: not known. The data are from a study of cytomegalovirus exposure and HLA in healthy donors. The overall study: Early release data held some 80 million unique TCRs from HLA-typed donors. Study-level points and caveats: Most of the TCR beta V segments (in an earlier analysis) were productive either about 87% or about 30% of the time.

The donors gave bone marrow, and they were healthy. Unrecorded immune exposure was likely among donors, who were nominally healthy when sampled. The PCR employed 60 Vbeta primers together with 13 Jbeta primers. Data came from immunoSEQ multiplex PCR; TCRdb stores just in-frame clones and leaves some out. The sample contains nearly 200,000 clones, around 83% of which appear only once. The CDR3 contains 13 residues. Between the trimmed V and J ends, which lost 5 bases and 5 bases, there was a span of 14 bases. Per the germline V gene, CDR1 is SGHRS and CDR2 is YFSETQ. Sequencing input: PBMCs. The receptor was derived from a woman aged 50 to 60 in good health and CMV-seropositive. The rearrangement links TRBV5-1 to TRBJ2-7; maybe TRBD2 (6 bases). The CDR3 region is CASSLTGGNEQYF. The CDR3 DNA follows: TGCGCCAGCAGTCTTACAGGAGGGAACGAGCAGTACTTC.